The 23 T cell receptor beta chains reported below all come from one sample, sequenced in a study of shared clonotypes between healthy human individuals. Repertoires were generated with immunoSEQ multiplex PCR, while TCRdb's copy carries only in-frame clones and drops some. The sample has 1 million to 1.3 million clones, more than 75% seen once. The specimen sequenced was memory CD4+ T cells from PBMCs. Subset of the sample: CD45RA-negative fraction. The receptor source for this set is a man aged 18 to 35 in good health. Some clones in this sample may be carry-over from other donors' samples.

The chain is built from TRBV5-5 and TRBJ2-7, with TRBD2 matching 10 bases. The CDR3 is 14 residues long. The V segment lost 4 bases and the J segment 6 bases; nucleotides outside the gene matches: 7. Germline assignment: CDR1 SGHKS and CDR2 YYEKEE (reference sequence). CDR3 nucleotide sequence: TGTGCCAGCAGCAGGCTAGCGGGAGTCTCCGAGCAGTACTTC. Its translation is CASSRLAGVSEQYF.

The rearrangement joins TRBV28 to TRBJ2-7, with D perhaps TRBD1 (5 bases). Germline loops: CDR1 MDHEN, CDR2 SYDVKM. The CDR3 covers 13 residues. Trimming cost V 5 bases and J 9 bases, with 17 bases left between them. The CDR3: CASSPFTGDGQYF. Here the CDR3 DNA reads TGTGCCAGCAGTCCATTTACAGGAGACGGGCAGTACTTC.

As for this clone: The sample has other DNA sequences that encode this CDR3 too. This chain uses TRBV6-4 with TRBJ2-3; 8 nucleotides align to TRBD1. The CDR3 has 15 amino acids. Germline CDR1 is MRHNA and CDR2 is SNTAGT. The junction had 5 bases not matched to a gene; V was cut back by 4 bases and J by 2 bases. The CDR3 bases are TGTGCCAGCAGTGGACAGGGGCGGCCCACAGATACGCAGTATTTT. Translation gives CASSGQGRPTDTQYF.

The chain combines TRBV5-6 with TRBJ2-1, with D possibly TRBD1 on 5 matching bases. The CDR3 extends over 17 amino acids. Germline assignment: CDR1 SGHDT and CDR2 YYEEEE. V was cut by 4 bases and J by 0 bases, with 17 bases left in between. The CDR3 coding sequence is TGTGCCAGCAGCAGGGGAAGGCAGGGTAACTCCTACAATGAGCAGTTCTTC. This gives the protein CASSRGRQGNSYNEQFF.

The chain joins TRBV4-1 to TRBJ1-5; D is unresolved. Trimming pared 4 bases from V and 3 bases from J, leaving 16 bases between. The CDR3 sequence is 16 residues long. Germline CDR1 is MGHRA and CDR2 is YSYEKL. CDR3 protein: CASSPRRTRDNQPQHF. CDR3 nucleotides: TGCGCCAGCAGCCCCCGGCGGACTAGAGACAATCAGCCCCAGCATTTT.

The chain employs TRBV6-6 and TRBJ2-5; 8 nucleotides agree with TRBD2. From germline, CDR1 is MNHNY and CDR2 SVGAGI (reference sequence). The J segment lost 5 bases and the V segment lost 5 bases, leaving 10 bases of the junction unmatched. The CDR3 runs to 15 residues. CDR3 residues: CASSGFSGSHETQYF. The CDR3 DNA reads TGTGCCAGCAGTGGATTCAGCGGGAGCCACGAGACCCAGTACTTC.

This chain joins TRBV15 and TRBJ2-7; 7 positions match TRBD2. This CDR3 comprises 14 residues. V shed 3 bases, J shed 1 base, and the junction held 3 bases outside the gene matches. Per germline, CDR1 LNHNV and CDR2 YYDKDF (reference sequence). This CDR3 reads CATSSRLASYEQYF. The CDR3 bases are TGTGCCACCAGCAGCCGACTAGCATCCTACGAGCAGTACTTC.

This chain uses TRBV7-9 with TRBJ2-1, with 7 nucleotides matching TRBD1. In germline, CDR1 is SEHNR, CDR2 FQNEAQ (reference sequence). This CDR3 is built from 15 residues. The ends lost 10 bases at V and 2 bases at J; junction bases unmatched: 11. CDR3 amino acids: CATHRRDSTYNEQFF. CDR3 DNA sequence: TGTGCCACCCACCGCCGGGACAGTACCTACAATGAGCAGTTCTTC.

This sequence joins TRBV28 and TRBJ2-5, with no clear D. V was trimmed by 5 bases and J by 7 bases, leaving 14 bases between them. There are 13 residues in the CDR3. The V gene's germline CDR1 is MDHEN and CDR2 SYDVKM. The CDR3 coding sequence is TGTGCCAGCAGTACCGAAGGTTCGGGGACCCAGTACTTC. Encoded protein: CASSTEGSGTQYF.

V is TRBV7-9 and J is TRBJ2-7; 7 nucleotides agree with TRBD2. CDR3 length: 19 residues. Unmatched junction bases numbered 18, after V lost 2 bases and J lost 2 bases. The germline CDR1 and CDR2 sequences are SEHNR and FQNEAQ (reference sequence). Here the CDR3 reads CASSLRPPGTTDVPYEQYF. CDR3 DNA sequence: TGTGCCAGCAGCTTAAGGCCCCCCGGGACTACAGACGTGCCCTACGAGCAGTACTTC.

This chain links TRBV11-1 with TRBJ2-7; 8 positions match TRBD1. The ends lost 4 bases at V and 7 bases at J; junction bases unmatched: 12. Germline lookup yields CDR1 SGHAT and CDR2 FQDESV (reference sequence). The CDR3 extends over 15 amino acids. CDR3 DNA sequence: TGTGCCAGCAGCTCAAGTCAGGGGGCGCGGACGGAGCAGTACTTC. Protein: CASSSSQGARTEQYF.

The chain carries TRBV23-1 and TRBJ2-7; D remains ambiguous. TRBV23-1 is recorded as an ORF, its role being uncertain. V was trimmed by 4 bases and J by 7 bases, leaving 8 bases between them. This CDR3 spans 11 amino acids. The CDR3 coding sequence is TGCGCCAGCAGTCTGCATAAGGAGCAGTACTTC. This sequence encodes CASSLHKEQYF.

V gene TRBV5-1 combines with J gene TRBJ1-1; no clear D. Trimming removed 4 bases at V and 4 bases at J, with 26 bases between. Per the germline V gene, CDR1 is SGHRS and CDR2 is YFSETQ. CDR3 length: 18 residues. The CDR3 spells CASSRIPQQLTFGTEAFF. CDR3 sequence (DNA): TGCGCCAGCAGCCGCATACCTCAACAGTTGACTTTCGGCACTGAAGCTTTCTTT.

The rearrangement links TRBV4-1 to TRBJ2-1; 13 bases map to TRBD2. V shed 2 bases, J shed 9 bases, and the junction held 10 bases outside the gene matches. This CDR3 region has 17 residues. The germline V gene has CDR1 MGHRA and CDR2 YSYEKL. DNA of the CDR3: TGCGCCAGCAGCCAATCCCCCGGGACTAGCGGGAACTTTGAGCAGTTCTTC. Its protein is CASSQSPGTSGNFEQFF.

The chain combines TRBV4-1 with TRBJ2-2; TRBD2 aligns across 7 bases. V lost 1 base, J lost 4 bases, and 3 bases stayed unmatched. The CDR3 has 15 amino acids. Per the germline V gene, CDR1 is MGHRA and CDR2 is YSYEKL. CDR3 residues: CASSQAGGFTGELFF. Here the CDR3 DNA reads TGCGCCAGCAGCCAAGCGGGGGGTTTCACCGGGGAGCTGTTTTTT.

The chain joins TRBV6-1 to TRBJ1-5; 10 nucleotides align to TRBD1. The CDR3 spans 15 residues. V gave up 3 bases and J gave up 6 bases; unmatched junction bases: 5. From germline, CDR1 is MNHNS and CDR2 SASEGT. The CDR3 loop is CASSDTGTGVQPQHF. CDR3 nucleotides: TGTGCCAGCAGTGATACCGGGACAGGGGTTCAGCCCCAGCATTTT.

This chain joins TRBV6-6 and TRBJ1-2; D is perhaps TRBD1 (6 bases). CDR1 is MNHNY, CDR2 SVGAGI, per germline (reference sequence). V was trimmed by 8 bases and J by 7 bases, leaving 14 bases between them. There are 12 residues in the CDR3. In DNA form, the CDR3 reads TGTGCCAGCCTAGAACAGGGCCCTGGCTACACCTTC. Translating it yields CASLEQGPGYTF.

The rearrangement links TRBV28 to TRBJ1-1; D possibly corresponds to TRBD1 (5 bases). Trimming took 1 base from V and 1 from J, leaving 13 bases between them. The V gene's germline CDR1 is MDHEN and CDR2 SYDVKM. The CDR3 covers 16 residues. CDR3 protein: CASSLLRQGRNTEAFF. The CDR3 coding sequence is TGTGCCAGCAGTTTATTGCGGCAGGGAAGGAACACTGAAGCTTTCTTT. The whole variable domain, filled in from reference TRBV28 and TRBJ1-1, reads DVKVTQSSRYLVKRTGEKVFLECVQDMDHENMFWYRQDPGLGLRLIYFSYDVKMKEKGDIPEGYSVSREKKERFSLILESASTNQTSMYLCASSLLRQGRNTEAFFGQGTRLTVV.

The chain recombines TRBV7-2 with TRBJ2-3; D remains ambiguous. Germline V gives CDR1 SGHTA, CDR2 FQGNSA. Trimming pared 5 bases from V and 1 base from J, leaving 10 bases between. This CDR3 has 14 residues. This CDR3 reads CASSPQGGTDTQYF. CDR3 bases: TGTGCCAGCAGCCCCCAAGGAGGCACAGATACGCAGTATTTT.

The gene calls are TRBV2 and TRBJ2-5, with 8 positions matching TRBD1. CDR1 and CDR2 from the germline V gene are SNHLY and FYNNEI. V lost 6 bases, J lost 1 base, and 4 bases stayed unmatched. CDR3 length: 14 amino acids. The CDR3 nucleotides read TGTGCCAGCAGAACGGACAGGGCCCAAGAGACCCAGTACTTC. Its translation is CASRTDRAQETQYF.

V usage is TRBV11-3 and J usage is TRBJ2-4, with D tentatively TRBD1 or TRBD2 (5 bases each). V was trimmed by 1 base and J by 5 bases, leaving 12 bases between them. Germline V gene sequence: CDR1 SGHNT, CDR2 YENEEA. The CDR3 runs 15 residues. The chain's CDR3 is CASSLGPGRQNIQYF. The DNA for the CDR3 is TGTGCCAGCAGCTTAGGGCCGGGGCGACAAAACATTCAGTACTTC.

This clone was picked up one time. V and J are TRBV5-5 and TRBJ1-1, with D unclear. CDR3 length: 13 residues. The germline V gene encodes CDR1 SGHKS and CDR2 YYEKEE (reference sequence). V lost 1 base and J lost 1, with 5 bases in between. CDR3 loop: CASSLFGNTEAFF. The CDR3 DNA is TGTGCCAGCAGCTTGTTCGGGAACACTGAAGCTTTCTTT.

The chain joins TRBV2 to TRBJ1-1, with TRBD1 matching over 8 bases. V trimming: 11 bases; J trimming: 4 bases; junction bases outside the gene matches: 6. CDR1 is SNHLY and CDR2 is FYNNEI in the germline V gene. This CDR3 region has 12 residues. The CDR3 DNA sequence: TGTGCCTCACAGGGGGAGGGCACTGAAGCTTTCTTT. This translates into CASQGEGTEAFF.